This T cell receptor (beta chain) was captured in a study of shared clonotypes between healthy human individuals. Whole-study results and caveats: A generally larger estimated richness was seen in naive subsets than in memory subsets. Only blood samples were collected, and tissue repertoires likely differ.

About this clone itself: Its antigen is still unknown.

Sequencing used immunoSEQ multiplex PCR; TCRdb keeps in-frame clones, though not all of them. The table has about a million clones, less than 85% seen once. Trimming stripped 4 bases from V and 4 bases from J, with 9 bases between. Germline V gives CDR1 SGHRS, CDR2 YFSETQ. This CDR3 region has 13 residues. This clonotype originated in a man aged 18 to 29 in good health. Input material: memory CD4+ T cells sorted from blood. Subset specified: CD45RA-negative fraction. This chain uses TRBV5-1 with TRBJ1-3; D unresolved. This CDR3 reads CASSPQTGNTIYF. CDR3 DNA: TGCGCCAGCAGCCCACAAACAGGAAACACCATATATTTT.